This T cell receptor beta chain was recorded in a study of shared clonotypes between healthy human individuals. Germline V CDR1 and CDR2: SGHTA, FQGNSA. This CDR3 spans 16 amino acids. V gave up 4 bases and J gave up 1 base, with 16 bases separating them. The table came from immunoSEQ multiplex PCR; TCRdb's copy has only in-frame clones and leaves some out. The sample consists of approximately 640,000 clones, less than 80% of them appearing once. This clonotype was obtained from a woman aged 30 to 39 in good health. The material sequenced was memory CD4+ T cells sorted from blood. Subset reported: CD45RA-negative fraction. This chain joins TRBV7-2 and TRBJ1-2; no definite D call. The CDR3 nucleotides read TGTGCCAGCAGCTCTACTAGAGTAGCCGGTAACTATGGCTACACCTTC. It encodes CASSSTRVAGNYGYTF.